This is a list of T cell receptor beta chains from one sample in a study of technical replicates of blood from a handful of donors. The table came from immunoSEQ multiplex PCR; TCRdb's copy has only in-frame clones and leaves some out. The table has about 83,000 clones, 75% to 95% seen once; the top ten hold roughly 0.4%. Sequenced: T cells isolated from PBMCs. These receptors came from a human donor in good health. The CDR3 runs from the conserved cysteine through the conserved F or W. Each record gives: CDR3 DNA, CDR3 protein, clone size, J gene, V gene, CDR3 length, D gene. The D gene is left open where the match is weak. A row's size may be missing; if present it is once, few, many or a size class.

cdr3_nt: TGCGCCAGCAGCCAACCCCGGCAGGGGCATCAGCCCCAGCATTTT
cdr3_aa: CASSQPRQGHQPQHF
clone_size: .
j_call: TRBJ1-5
v_call: TRBV4-1
cdr3_length: 15
d_call: .

cdr3_nt: TGTGCCAGCAGTGGGGGACTAGCGGGAAATGAGCAGTTCTTC
cdr3_aa: CASSGGLAGNEQFF
clone_size: .
j_call: TRBJ2-1
v_call: TRBV2
cdr3_length: 14
d_call: TRBD2

cdr3_nt: TGTGCCAGCAGAGGGGGCAATGAGCAGTTCTTC
cdr3_aa: CASRGGNEQFF
clone_size: once
j_call: TRBJ2-1
v_call: TRBV16
cdr3_length: 11
d_call: .

cdr3_nt: TGTGCCTGGAGTTATGGACTAGCGGGAGAGGGGCCCTGGGTCGAGCAGTACTTC
cdr3_aa: CAWSYGLAGEGPWVEQYF
clone_size: .
j_call: TRBJ2-7
v_call: TRBV30
cdr3_length: 18
d_call: TRBD2

cdr3_nt: TGTGCCAGCAGTAGCGGATTCCTCACAGATACGCAGTATTTT
cdr3_aa: CASSSGFLTDTQYF
clone_size: once
j_call: TRBJ2-3
v_call: TRBV27
cdr3_length: 14
d_call: .

cdr3_nt: TGCGCCAGCAGCCAAGATTGGAGGGATGGCTACACCTTC
cdr3_aa: CASSQDWRDGYTF
clone_size: .
j_call: TRBJ1-2
v_call: TRBV4-3
cdr3_length: 13
d_call: .

cdr3_nt: TGTGCCAGCAGCCAAGCTTCTGGCGGCTCCTACAATGAGCAGTTCTTC
cdr3_aa: CASSQASGGSYNEQFF
clone_size: .
j_call: TRBJ2-1
v_call: TRBV4-2
cdr3_length: 16
d_call: .

cdr3_nt: TGTGCCATCAGTGAGTCCCAGCGGGAGTACAATGAGCAGTTCTTC
cdr3_aa: CAISESQREYNEQFF
clone_size: .
j_call: TRBJ2-1
v_call: TRBV10-3
cdr3_length: 15
d_call: TRBD2

cdr3_nt: TGTGCCAGCAGTCTGACTAGCGGGAGAGAAGAGACCCAGTACTTC
cdr3_aa: CASSLTSGREETQYF
clone_size: .
j_call: TRBJ2-5
v_call: TRBV14
cdr3_length: 15
d_call: TRBD2

cdr3_nt: TGTGCCAGCAGCCGGGACAGGGGGCGCCGGAGTGAAAAACTGTTTTTT
cdr3_aa: CASSRDRGRRSEKLFF
clone_size: .
j_call: TRBJ1-4
v_call: TRBV21-1
cdr3_length: 16
d_call: .

cdr3_nt: TGTGCCAGCTCACCTGGGACTAGCGGGAGGAGTGAGCAGTTCTTC
cdr3_aa: CASSPGTSGRSEQFF
clone_size: .
j_call: TRBJ2-1
v_call: TRBV18
cdr3_length: 15
d_call: TRBD2

cdr3_nt: TGTGCCAGCAGATTCTCGGAGACCCAGTACTTC
cdr3_aa: CASRFSETQYF
clone_size: .
j_call: TRBJ2-5
v_call: TRBV6-6
cdr3_length: 11
d_call: .

cdr3_nt: TGCGCCAGCAGCCCGAGACCGGACAGTGCATCCTACAATGAGCAGTTCTTC
cdr3_aa: CASSPRPDSASYNEQFF
clone_size: .
j_call: TRBJ2-1
v_call: TRBV5-1
cdr3_length: 17
d_call: .

cdr3_nt: TGTGCCAGCAGCGTGACAGGAGACAGTGAAGCTTTCTTT
cdr3_aa: CASSVTGDSEAFF
clone_size: .
j_call: TRBJ1-1
v_call: TRBV6-5
cdr3_length: 13
d_call: .

cdr3_nt: TGTGCCAGCAGTGACCCGGAAGTAACGGGGCCCCAGCATTTT
cdr3_aa: CASSDPEVTGPQHF
clone_size: .
j_call: TRBJ1-5
v_call: TRBV6-4
cdr3_length: 14
d_call: .

cdr3_nt: TGTGCCAGCAGTGAAGCAAACGGGGGGGTAATGAACACTGAAGCTTTCTTT
cdr3_aa: CASSEANGGVMNTEAFF
clone_size: .
j_call: TRBJ1-1
v_call: TRBV6-1
cdr3_length: 17
d_call: .

cdr3_nt: TGTGCCAGCAGAGGCTGGACAGTTTACGCCGGCGGGGAGCTGTTTTTT
cdr3_aa: CASRGWTVYAGGELFF
clone_size: .
j_call: TRBJ2-2
v_call: TRBV11-2
cdr3_length: 16
d_call: .

cdr3_nt: TGTGCCAGTAGTATCTTGGCGGGAGGGACAAATGAGCAGTTCTTC
cdr3_aa: CASSILAGGTNEQFF
clone_size: .
j_call: TRBJ2-1
v_call: TRBV19
cdr3_length: 15
d_call: TRBD2

cdr3_nt: TGTGCCAGCAGTTTCCAGGGAACCTACGAGCAGTACTTC
cdr3_aa: CASSFQGTYEQYF
clone_size: .
j_call: TRBJ2-7
v_call: TRBV28
cdr3_length: 13
d_call: .

cdr3_nt: TGTGCCAGCAGCCCAGGCAGGGCAGGTAACTATGGCTACACCTTC
cdr3_aa: CASSPGRAGNYGYTF
clone_size: once
j_call: TRBJ1-2
v_call: TRBV4-2
cdr3_length: 15
d_call: .

cdr3_nt: TGTGCCAGCAGCTTGGCGATCGGGTCGGGCAATGAGCAGTTCTTC
cdr3_aa: CASSLAIGSGNEQFF
clone_size: .
j_call: TRBJ2-1
v_call: TRBV5-4
cdr3_length: 15
d_call: .

cdr3_nt: TGTGCCAGCAGCTTGGACAGAATCGGAGAGACCCAGTACTTC
cdr3_aa: CASSLDRIGETQYF
clone_size: .
j_call: TRBJ2-5
v_call: TRBV5-4
cdr3_length: 14
d_call: .

cdr3_nt: TGTGCCAGCAGTTTAGTAGGGGCTGCCAAAAACATTCAGTACTTC
cdr3_aa: CASSLVGAAKNIQYF
clone_size: .
j_call: TRBJ2-4
v_call: TRBV27
cdr3_length: 15
d_call: .

cdr3_nt: TGTGCCATCAGGAGACTAGCGGGAGAGCTGAATGAGCAGTTCTTC
cdr3_aa: CAIRRLAGELNEQFF
clone_size: .
j_call: TRBJ2-1
v_call: TRBV10-3
cdr3_length: 15
d_call: TRBD2

cdr3_nt: TGTGCCAGCTCACCACTACAATTGAACACTGAAGCTTTCTTT
cdr3_aa: CASSPLQLNTEAFF
clone_size: few
j_call: TRBJ1-1
v_call: TRBV18
cdr3_length: 14
d_call: .

cdr3_nt: TGTGCCAGCAGCGTAGGGGCGCAGGGTGGTGGTGAAAAACTGTTTTTT
cdr3_aa: CASSVGAQGGGEKLFF
clone_size: .
j_call: TRBJ1-4
v_call: TRBV9
cdr3_length: 16
d_call: .

cdr3_nt: TGTGCCAGCAGCCACCCTCAGAGGGCTAGCTCACAGTACTTC
cdr3_aa: CASSHPQRASSQYF
clone_size: .
j_call: TRBJ2-7
v_call: TRBV14
cdr3_length: 14
d_call: .

cdr3_nt: TGTGCCACCAGCAGAGTTTCGACTAGCGGCACAGATACGCAGTATTTT
cdr3_aa: CATSRVSTSGTDTQYF
clone_size: .
j_call: TRBJ2-3
v_call: TRBV15
cdr3_length: 16
d_call: TRBD2

cdr3_nt: TGTGCCAGCAGCGAGGGACTAGCGGGACTAGCCAAAAACATTCAGTACTTC
cdr3_aa: CASSEGLAGLAKNIQYF
clone_size: .
j_call: TRBJ2-4
v_call: TRBV7-2
cdr3_length: 17
d_call: TRBD2

cdr3_nt: TGTGCCAGCAGCTTGGCCAGAGGTGGTTCCGGGGAGCTGTTTTTT
cdr3_aa: CASSLARGGSGELFF
clone_size: once
j_call: TRBJ2-2
v_call: TRBV5-8
cdr3_length: 15
d_call: .

cdr3_nt: TGTGCCAGCAGTCCAGGACAGGGGGCTATGCAGTACTTC
cdr3_aa: CASSPGQGAMQYF
clone_size: .
j_call: TRBJ2-7
v_call: TRBV6-5
cdr3_length: 13
d_call: TRBD1

cdr3_nt: TGCAGTGCTCCAGATGGGCGTGAAGCTTTCTTT
cdr3_aa: CSAPDGREAFF
clone_size: .
j_call: TRBJ1-1
v_call: TRBV20-1
cdr3_length: 11
d_call: .

cdr3_nt: TGTGCCAGTAGTATCCCCATGGGGAGGACAAACTACGAGCAGTACTTC
cdr3_aa: CASSIPMGRTNYEQYF
clone_size: .
j_call: TRBJ2-7
v_call: TRBV19
cdr3_length: 16
d_call: .

cdr3_nt: TGTGCCAGCAGGCCCGTCCCGACGAGGCAGCCCCAGCATTTT
cdr3_aa: CASRPVPTRQPQHF
clone_size: once
j_call: TRBJ1-5
v_call: TRBV27
cdr3_length: 14
d_call: .

cdr3_nt: TGTGCCAGCAGCTTAGGTGAAGCGGGGGCTAACACTGAAGCTTTCTTT
cdr3_aa: CASSLGEAGANTEAFF
clone_size: once
j_call: TRBJ1-1
v_call: TRBV13
cdr3_length: 16
d_call: .